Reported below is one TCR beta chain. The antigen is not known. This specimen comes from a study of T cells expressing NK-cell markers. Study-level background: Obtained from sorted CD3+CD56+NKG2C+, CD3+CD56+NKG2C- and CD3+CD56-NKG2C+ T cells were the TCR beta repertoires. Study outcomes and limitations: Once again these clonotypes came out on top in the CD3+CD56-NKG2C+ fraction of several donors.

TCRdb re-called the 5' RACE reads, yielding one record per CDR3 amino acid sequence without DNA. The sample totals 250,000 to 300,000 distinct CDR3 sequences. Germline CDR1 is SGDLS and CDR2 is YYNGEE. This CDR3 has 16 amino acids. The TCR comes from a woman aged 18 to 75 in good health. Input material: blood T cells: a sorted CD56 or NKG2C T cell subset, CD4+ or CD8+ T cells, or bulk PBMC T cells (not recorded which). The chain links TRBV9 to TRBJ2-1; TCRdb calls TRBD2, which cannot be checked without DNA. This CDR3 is CASSVGVGLEGNEQFF.